The clone carrying this T cell receptor (beta chain) was counted many times. TCR beta CDR3 sequences were amplified from RNA transcripts. With the HTBI primer set, the TCR CDR3 went through a first round of RT-PCR. TCRdb analysed the multiplex PCR reads with MiXCR anew, one entry per CDR3 protein. Counted here are about 610,000 distinct CDR3 sequences, around 15% occurring once; the ten biggest clones make up about 4.5%. Germline values: CDR1 SGHVS, CDR2 FNYEAQ. This CDR3 region has 9 residues. V lost 4 bases, J lost 6 bases, and 1 base lay in between. These data come from a study of T cells in Graves' hyperthyroidism and ophthalmopathy.

The sample was blood. The clonotype comes from a woman aged 40-49 years with Graves' ophthalmopathy. The chain joins TRBV7-6 to TRBJ2-7; D remains ambiguous. The CDR3 coding sequence is TGTGCCAGCAGCTCCGAGCAGTACTTC. Its protein product is CASSSEQYF.